These T cell receptor beta chains were read from a single sample in a study of beta chain features in type 1 diabetes. The table came from immunoSEQ multiplex PCR; TCRdb's copy has only in-frame clones and leaves some out. The sample holds roughly 250,000 clones, roughly 22% seen once. Specimen: naive CD4+ T cells from blood. These receptor sequences come from a woman aged 40 to 50 with type 1 diabetes. Both conserved end residues are part of each CDR3.

V	J	CDR3
TRBV4-2	TRBJ2-1	CASSQKESGSRVLNEQFF
TRBV2	TRBJ1-4	CASMVEGRGEKLFF
TRBV5-1	TRBJ2-3	CASSPRDGGADTQYF
TRBV4-1	TRBJ2-2	CASSQGTSGLGPGELFF
TRBV5-1	TRBJ2-3	CASWVGQDTDTQYF
TRBV4-3	TRBJ1-1	CASSQGATGGNTEAFF
TRBV25-1	TRBJ2-1	CASRDLWEQFF
TRBV5-4	TRBJ2-7	CASSYRQGVAYEQYF
TRBV5-1	TRBJ2-3	CASSLLQGDADTQYF
TRBV29-1	TRBJ1-1	CSVEDSTEAFF
TRBV4-1	TRBJ1-2	CASSRGQGNNYGYTF
TRBV18	TRBJ2-7	CASSPVRDNSYEQYF
TRBV18	TRBJ2-6	CASSPVQGTGANVLTF
TRBV29-1	TRBJ1-1	CSVIRGANTEAFF
TRBV15	TRBJ1-2	CATSRDRGGYTF
TRBV9	TRBJ2-1	CASSVNPRDEQFF
TRBV4-3	TRBJ1-3	CASSQDPRGSDTIYF
TRBV18	TRBJ2-1	CASSPGLAGAYNEQFF
TRBV15	TRBJ2-5	CATSGGQAQETQYF
TRBV27	TRBJ2-5	CASSSVVQETQYF
TRBV28	TRBJ2-1	CASSRSGGEPYNEQFF
TRBV9	TRBJ2-3	CASSFPVVGGSGGNTQYF
TRBV9	TRBJ2-1	CASSVRGLAGGEQFF
TRBV7-2	TRBJ1-2	CASSLTQRGNGYTF
TRBV29-1	TRBJ2-7	CSVEADRDEQYF
TRBV6-4	TRBJ1-5	CASSGQGYNQPQHF
TRBV4-2	TRBJ2-3	CASSQTSGGAERDTQYF
TRBV25-1	TRBJ1-1	CASSDAWAGGYTEAFF
TRBV7-9	TRBJ1-1	CASSLTEGGKTEAFF
TRBV30	TRBJ2-1	CAGNQAGEQFF
TRBV29-1	TRBJ2-1	CSARGTRRDNEQFF
TRBV30	TRBJ2-5	CAWSSTGGGETQYF
TRBV7-2	TRBJ2-7	CASSPGTGERGSYEQYF
TRBV4-1	TRBJ1-3	CASSFTGTGGNTIYF
TRBV5-6	TRBJ1-2	CASTRAGGYGYTF
TRBV4-2	TRBJ1-1	CASSQGTYGGRAGTEAFF
TRBV19	TRBJ2-2	CAGRTGGENTGELFF
TRBV18	TRBJ1-5	CASSPTEYSNQPQHF
TRBV7-3	TRBJ2-7	CASSPTGTSSEQYF
TRBV18	TRBJ2-1	CASSPGQNNEQFF
TRBV18	TRBJ2-1	CASSRIPDISGFF
TRBV20-1	TRBJ1-1	CSAQDGTEAFF
TRBV5-6	TRBJ1-2	CASSLGQGLEGYTF
TRBV7-3	TRBJ2-1	CASSQEGRQFF
TRBV30	TRBJ1-2	CAWSLPRGGAVGYTF
TRBV19	TRBJ2-1	CASRRTGNYNEQFF
TRBV7-2	TRBJ2-5	CASSWDRGAVQETQYF
TRBV4-2	TRBJ1-5	CASSQGDRGVNQPQHF
TRBV7-2	TRBJ2-5	CASSTDRETQYF
TRBV4-3	TRBJ1-6	CASSQDQALNNSPLHF
TRBV9	TRBJ2-2	CASSVATGSTGELFF
TRBV7-9	TRBJ1-1	CASSQTGAEAFF